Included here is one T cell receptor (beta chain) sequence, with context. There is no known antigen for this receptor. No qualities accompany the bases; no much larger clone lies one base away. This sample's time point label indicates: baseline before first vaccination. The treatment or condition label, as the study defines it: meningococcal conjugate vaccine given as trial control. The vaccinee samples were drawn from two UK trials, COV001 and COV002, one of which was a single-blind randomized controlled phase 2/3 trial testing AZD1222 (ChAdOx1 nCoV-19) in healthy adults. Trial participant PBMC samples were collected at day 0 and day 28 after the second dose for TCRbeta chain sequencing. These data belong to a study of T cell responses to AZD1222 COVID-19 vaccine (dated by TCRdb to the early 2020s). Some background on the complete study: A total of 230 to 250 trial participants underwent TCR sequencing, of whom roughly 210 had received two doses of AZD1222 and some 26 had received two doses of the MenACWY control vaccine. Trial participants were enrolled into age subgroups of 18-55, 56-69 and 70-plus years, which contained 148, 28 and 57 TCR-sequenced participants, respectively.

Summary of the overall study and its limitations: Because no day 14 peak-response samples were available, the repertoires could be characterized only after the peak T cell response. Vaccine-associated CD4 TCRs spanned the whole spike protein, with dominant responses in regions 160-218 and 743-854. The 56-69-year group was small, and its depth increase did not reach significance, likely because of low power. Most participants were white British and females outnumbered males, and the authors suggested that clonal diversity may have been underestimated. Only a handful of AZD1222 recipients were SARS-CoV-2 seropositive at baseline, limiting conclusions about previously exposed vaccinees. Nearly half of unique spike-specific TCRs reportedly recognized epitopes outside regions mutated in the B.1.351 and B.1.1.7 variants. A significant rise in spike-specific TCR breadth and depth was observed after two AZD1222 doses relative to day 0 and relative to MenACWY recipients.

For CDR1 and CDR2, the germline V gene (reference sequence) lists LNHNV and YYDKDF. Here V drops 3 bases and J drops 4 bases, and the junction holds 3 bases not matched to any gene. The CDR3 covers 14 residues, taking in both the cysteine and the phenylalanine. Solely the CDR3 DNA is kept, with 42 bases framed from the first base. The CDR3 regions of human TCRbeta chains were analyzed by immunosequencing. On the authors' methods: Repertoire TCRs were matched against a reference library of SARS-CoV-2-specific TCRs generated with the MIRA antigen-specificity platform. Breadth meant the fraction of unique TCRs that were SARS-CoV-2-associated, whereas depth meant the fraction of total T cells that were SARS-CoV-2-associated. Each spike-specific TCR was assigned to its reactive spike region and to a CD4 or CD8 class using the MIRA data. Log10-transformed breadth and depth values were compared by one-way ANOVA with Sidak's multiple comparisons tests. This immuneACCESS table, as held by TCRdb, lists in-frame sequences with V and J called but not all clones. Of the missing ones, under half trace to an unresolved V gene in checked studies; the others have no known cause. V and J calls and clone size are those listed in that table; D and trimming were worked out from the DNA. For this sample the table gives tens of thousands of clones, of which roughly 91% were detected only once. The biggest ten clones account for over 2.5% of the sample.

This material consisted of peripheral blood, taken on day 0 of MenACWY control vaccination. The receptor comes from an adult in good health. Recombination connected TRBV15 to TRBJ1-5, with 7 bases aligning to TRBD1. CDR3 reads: CATSSDRVNQPQHF. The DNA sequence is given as TGTGCCACCAGCAGTGACAGGGTAAATCAGCCCCAGCATTTT. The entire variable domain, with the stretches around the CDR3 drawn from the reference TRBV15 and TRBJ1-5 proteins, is DAMVIQNPRYQVTQFGKPVTLSCSQTLNHNVMYWYQQKSSQAPKLLFHYYDKDFNNEADTPDNFQSRRPNTSFCFLDIRSPGLGDTAMYLCATSSDRVNQPQHFGDGTRLSIL.